Following are 9 T cell receptor beta chains from one sample sequenced in a study of identical twins (dated by TCRdb to the mid-2010s). To prepare the library, 5' RACE was applied. The listed sequencing device is Illumina HiSeq 2000. Using fastp at Q25 and MiXCR, TCRdb reprocessed the public reads and kept productive beta chains. When rows share a CDR3 protein, they turn into one entry using the most common DNA and genes. This sample has about 690,000 distinct CDR3 sequences in its table, and roughly 6.2% of those were observed once. In total, the top ten clones hold 1.5% to 2% of the sample. The source material was naive T cells sorted from blood. The cell subset or site label, read with the paper, signifies: cells isolated with a human naive T-cell isolation kit. These receptors all stem from a man younger than 30 in good health.

The chain joins TRBV12-5 to TRBJ1-2, with no clear D. V was cut by 3 bases and J by 0 bases, with 11 bases left in between. CDR1 and CDR2 (germline): LGHNT, FRNRAP. CDR3 size: 15 residues. This CDR3 is CASGFPPESNYGYTF. The CDR3 nucleotides are TGTGCTAGTGGTTTTCCCCCGGAGTCTAACTATGGCTACACCTTC. Based on the CDR3 plus reference TRBV12-5 and TRBJ1-2, the full variable domain is DARVTQTPRHKVTEMGQEVTMRCQPILGHNTVFWYRQTMMQGLELLAYFRNRAPLDDSGMPKDRFSAEMPDATLATLKIQPSEPRDSAVYFCASGFPPESNYGYTFGSGTRLTVV.

This clonotype came up many times. V usage is TRBV9 and J usage is TRBJ2-1; the match to TRBD2 covers 10 bases. J gave up 5 bases and V 0 bases, and 5 bases lay outside the gene matches. CDR3 length equals 16 residues. The V gene's germline CDR1 is SGDLS and CDR2 YYNGEE. The CDR3 here is CASSVATSGHNNEQFF. Here the CDR3 DNA reads TGTGCCAGCAGCGTAGCGACTAGCGGGCACAACAATGAGCAGTTCTTC. The variable domain in full, completed from reference TRBV9 and TRBJ2-1, reads DSGVTQTPKHLITATGQRVTLRCSPRSGDLSVYWYQQSLDQGLQFLIQYYNGEERAKGNILERFSAQQFPDLHSELNLSSLELGDSALYFCASSVATSGHNNEQFFGPGTRLTVL.

Here the CDR3 reads CASSLRGRTSGSSYEQYV. CDR3 in DNA: TGTGCCAGCAGTTTACGGGGAAGGACTAGCGGGAGCTCCTACGAGCAGTACGTC. The rearrangement joins TRBV12-3 or TRBV12-4 to TRBJ2-7; 13 bases are a match to TRBD2. With V trimmed by 2 bases and J by 0 bases, 7 bases remained unmatched. The CDR3 extends over 18 amino acids.

This clonotype was recorded many times. This chain links TRBV29-1 with TRBJ2-7; 12 bases line up with TRBD2. V was pared by 5 bases and J by 7 bases, with 15 bases of the junction left unmatched. Germline assignment: CDR1 SQVTM and CDR2 ANQGSEA. The CDR3 totals 16 residues. The CDR3 spells CSVRTSGRRASGEQYF. CDR3 bases: TGCAGCGTTAGAACTAGCGGGAGGAGGGCTAGTGGGGAGCAGTACTTC.

The chain carries TRBV9 and TRBJ2-1, with D maybe TRBD2 (6 bases). Trimming removed 0 bases from V and 2 bases from J, with 15 bases in between. Germline V CDR1 and CDR2: SGDLS, YYNGEE. The CDR3 contains 17 residues. The CDR3 sequence is CASSVGSGTWAYNEQFF. For the CDR3, the DNA is TGTGCCAGCAGCGTAGGAAGTGGGACTTGGGCCTACAATGAGCAGTTCTTC.

On this clonotype: A read error is possible here, since a much larger clone lies one base away. The rearrangement links TRBV24-1 to TRBJ2-1; tentatively, D is TRBD2 (6 bases). Per germline, CDR1 KGHDR and CDR2 SFDVKD. CDR3 length: 16 residues. Trimming stripped 7 bases from V and 0 bases from J, with 15 bases between. DNA of the CDR3: TGTGCCACCAGAGGGAGGACTTCTCCCTCCTACAATGAGCAGTTCTTC. Protein sequence: CATRGRTSPSYNEQFF.

This clonotype was counted once. This chain connects TRBV7-3 to TRBJ1-1, with TRBD1 matching 7 bases. Trimming at V came to 3 bases and at J to 3 bases, leaving 4 bases not matched to a gene. This CDR3 spans 14 amino acids. The germline CDR1 and CDR2 sequences are SGHTA and FQGTGA. CDR3 DNA: TGTGCCAGCAGCTTTACAGGGGAGGACACTGAAGCTTTCTTT. Amino acid sequence: CASSFTGEDTEAFF.

This clonotype has ten or more counts. The V call is TRBV6-1, the J call TRBJ2-3, with 7 bases aligning to TRBD2. This CDR3 has 13 residues. J lost 1 base, V lost 8 bases, and 3 bases had no gene match. Germline-derived CDR1 and CDR2 are MNHNS and SASEGT. CDR3 nucleotides: TGTGCCAGCGAGCTAGCGGGCACAGATACGCAGTATTTT. Its translation is CASELAGTDTQYF.

This clonotype was observed many times. V usage is TRBV3-1 and J usage is TRBJ2-3, with 14 positions matching TRBD2. Trimming at V came to 11 bases and at J to 5 bases, leaving 12 bases not matched to a gene. CDR3 size: 16 residues. Germline CDR1 reads LGHDT; CDR2 reads YNNKEL (reference sequence). The CDR3 coding sequence is TGTGCCGTCGGGACTAGCGGGAGCGGCCAGAGAGATACGCAGTATTTT. This sequence encodes CAVGTSGSGQRDTQYF.